The 30 T cell receptor beta chains reported below all come from one sample, sequenced in a study of blood T cell repertoires in COVID-19. The data were produced by immunoSEQ multiplex PCR, yet TCRdb's version contains in-frame clones alone and is incomplete. The table has about 240,000 clones, around 85% seen once. Material: peripheral blood. Receptors were obtained from a woman of 80 years or more with acute or convalescent COVID-19.

The chain is built from TRBV2 and TRBJ1-2, with TRBD1 identical over 10 bases. The CDR3 has 15 amino acids. Germline CDR1 SNHLY, CDR2 FYNNEI. With 5 bases clipped from V and 5 bases from J, the junction kept 8 bases outside the gene matches. In DNA, the CDR3 is TGTGCCAGCAGTTCTCGGACAGGGGGGGATTATGGCTACACCTTC. It translates to CASSSRTGGDYGYTF.

The CDR3 nucleotides read TGTGCCACCAGCAGAGGGCGGGGGTATTCCTACAATGAGCAGTTCTTC. Encoded protein: CATSRGRGYSYNEQFF. This chain joins TRBV15 and TRBJ2-1; 7 bases match TRBD2. V dropped 1 base and J dropped 1; count of bases not matched to a gene: 4. The CDR3 spans 16 residues. CDR1 and CDR2 (germline): LNHNV, YYDKDF (reference sequence).

For the CDR3, the DNA is TGTGCCAGCTCGCGACCGACAGGGGGAAGGACTGAAGCTTTCTTT. Its translation is CASSRPTGGRTEAFF. This chain uses TRBV18 with TRBJ1-1, with 9 bases matching TRBD1. Germline V CDR1 and CDR2: KGHSH, LQKENI. CDR3 length: 15 residues. After removal of 6 bases from V and 5 bases from J, the junction contained 10 bases not matched to a gene.

V gene TRBV4-2 combines with J gene TRBJ2-7; D may be TRBD2 (6 bases). Trimming pared 5 bases from V and 4 bases from J, leaving 15 bases between. The length of the CDR3 is 14 residues. Germline-derived CDR1 and CDR2 are LGHNA and YNFKEQ. The CDR3 loop is CASSGGRNPYEQYF. For the CDR3, the DNA is TGTGCCAGCAGCGGGGGGAGGAACCCTTACGAGCAGTACTTC.

The chain has TRBV2 and TRBJ2-1; 15 positions match TRBD2. Looked up from germline, CDR1 is SNHLY and CDR2 is FYNNEI. The CDR3 extends over 16 amino acids. With V trimmed by 3 bases and J by 9 bases, 6 bases remained unmatched. CDR3 region: CASSDPGLAGGSEQFF. CDR3 sequence (DNA): TGTGCCAGCAGTGATCCTGGACTAGCGGGAGGGAGTGAGCAGTTCTTC.

J is TRBJ2-1 and V is TRBV28; D is unclear. This CDR3 contains 12 residues. Germline V gene lookup returns CDR1 MDHEN and CDR2 SYDVKM. Trimming left V 6 bases short and J 7 bases short, with 10 bases between. The chain's CDR3 is CASRVHTNEQFF. The CDR3 DNA reads as TGTGCCAGCAGGGTACATACAAATGAGCAGTTCTTC.

The V call is TRBV19, the J call TRBJ2-7, with 11 nucleotides matching TRBD1. Trimming removed 6 bases from V and 4 bases from J; junction bases left unmatched: 5. Germline-derived CDR1 and CDR2 are LNHDA and SQIVND (reference sequence). This CDR3 has 14 residues. In DNA, the CDR3 is TGTGCCAGTAGGCTCGGACAGGGGGCGTACGAGCAGTACTTC. Translating gives CASRLGQGAYEQYF.

This clone was found once. The CDR3 spells CASRTGTGGFAGYTF. In nucleotides, the CDR3 is TGTGCCAGCAGGACCGGGACAGGGGGTTTTGCTGGCTACACCTTC. The chain couples TRBV28 to TRBJ1-2; 11 bases line up with TRBD1. From germline, CDR1 is MDHEN and CDR2 SYDVKM. Trimming took 6 bases from V and 7 from J; bases not matched to a gene: 10. The CDR3 spans 15 residues.

The V call is TRBV4-1, the J call TRBJ1-1, with D perhaps matching TRBD1 (5 bases). V lost 1 base and J lost 3, with 12 bases in between. Germline values: CDR1 MGHRA, CDR2 YSYEKL. CDR3 length: 15 amino acids. CDR3 coding DNA: TGCGCCAGCAGCCAAGGCCGACAGTGGGACACTGAAGCTTTCTTT. Its protein is CASSQGRQWDTEAFF.

The chain is built from TRBV27 and TRBJ1-5; weak D call: TRBD1 (5 bases). The CDR3 is 15 residues long. Germline lookup yields CDR1 MNHEY and CDR2 SMNVEV (reference sequence). The germline V and J ends were trimmed by 5 bases and 2 bases, with 13 bases remaining between them. The DNA of the CDR3 is TGTGCCAGCAGTCCCCCAGGGCTGGGCAATCAGCCCCAGCATTTT. The encoded protein is CASSPPGLGNQPQHF.

The chain links TRBV2 to TRBJ1-5; TRBD1 matches 7 bases. The V gene's germline CDR1 is SNHLY and CDR2 FYNNEI. V shed 9 bases and J 4 bases; nucleotides not matched to a gene: 9. CDR3 length: 14 amino acids. The CDR3 region is CASGPGQRNQPQHF. The CDR3 DNA sequence: TGTGCCAGTGGACCGGGACAGAGGAATCAGCCCCAGCATTTT. Full variable domain (rest looked up from reference TRBV2 and TRBJ1-5): EPEVTQTPSHQVTQMGQEVILRCVPISNHLYFYWYRQILGQKVEFLVSFYNNEISEKSEIFDDQFSVERPDGSNFTLKIRSTKLEDSAMYFCASGPGQRNQPQHFGDGTRLSIL.

Remarks on this clone: Other nucleotide sequences from this sample produce the same CDR3. The DNA of the CDR3 is TGCGCCAGCAGCCTGGGACTAGCGGGGGGCCAAGAGACCCAGTACTTC. It specifies CASSLGLAGGQETQYF. The V call is TRBV5-1, the J call TRBJ2-5; TRBD2 agrees at 15 bases. There are 16 residues in the CDR3. J was trimmed by 1 base and V by 4 bases; bases with no gene match: 2. From germline, CDR1 is SGHRS and CDR2 YFSETQ.

CDR3 sequence (DNA): TGTGCCAGTAGTATAGGGGAGGGCCGAGGCAATCAGCCCCAGCATTTT. The encoded protein is CASSIGEGRGNQPQHF. The chain combines TRBV19 with TRBJ1-5; no reliable D call. CDR3 length: 16 amino acids. V was cut by 1 base and J by 2 bases, with 12 bases left in between. Germline V gene sequence: CDR1 LNHDA, CDR2 SQIVND (reference sequence).

The genes are TRBV18 and TRBJ2-3; D gene uncertain. The CDR3 has 16 amino acids. The germline V gene has CDR1 KGHSH and CDR2 LQKENI. Trimming left V 3 bases short and J 3 bases short, with 16 bases between. Here the CDR3 reads CASSPSSIGWTDTQYF. As DNA, the CDR3 is TGTGCCAGCTCACCTAGTTCAATCGGGTGGACAGATACGCAGTATTTT.

The rearrangement joins TRBV28 to TRBJ1-5; maybe TRBD1 (6 bases). This CDR3 has 15 residues. V gave up 2 bases and J gave up 0 bases, with 8 bases separating them. Germline CDR1 and CDR2: MDHEN and SYDVKM. CDR3 sequence reads: CASSLAGDSNQPQHF. In DNA form, the CDR3 reads TGTGCCAGCAGTTTAGCAGGGGATAGCAATCAGCCCCAGCATTTT.

The V gene is TRBV21-1, the J gene TRBJ2-7; TRBD2, as called in the table, went unchecked against the DNA. TRBV21-1 is an annotated pseudogene. The CDR3 is 16 amino acids. The CDR3 reads CASSKWRGLSSYEQYF. Written as DNA, the CDR3 is TGTGCCAGCAGCAAATGGCGGGGGCTAAGCTCCTACGAGCAGTACTTC.

V gene TRBV6-5 combines with J gene TRBJ1-3; D is unclear. CDR1 and CDR2 (germline): MNHEY, SVGAGI. The CDR3 is 15 residues long. Trimming shortened V by 8 bases and J by 0 bases, and 14 bases separated the two germline ends. Written as DNA, the CDR3 is TGTGCCAGCGCCCCGCAGCGGAGCTCTGGAAACACCATATATTTT. Amino acids: CASAPQRSSGNTIYF.

This clone was seen more than once but under ten times. J is TRBJ1-6 and V is TRBV2; 8 bases fit TRBD1. J was trimmed by 7 bases and V by 1 base; bases with no gene match: 3. The CDR3 covers 15 residues. Germline loops: CDR1 SNHLY, CDR2 FYNNEI. CDR3 in DNA: TGTGCCAGCAGTGAAGGACAGGGGAGCAATTCACCCCTCCACTTT. Its translation: CASSEGQGSNSPLHF.

V gene TRBV6-1 combines with J gene TRBJ1-5; 8 bases map to TRBD1. CDR1 MNHNS and CDR2 SASEGT come from the germline V gene. This CDR3 spans 14 amino acids. After removal of 3 bases from V and 6 bases from J, the junction contained 4 bases not matched to a gene. DNA for the CDR3: TGTGCCAGCAGTGACGGACAGGGTGGTCAGCCCCAGCATTTT. Its translation: CASSDGQGGQPQHF.

The chain employs TRBV30 and TRBJ1-2; D not resolved. The CDR3 totals 14 residues. Germline assignment: CDR1 GTSNPN and CDR2 SVGIG (reference sequence). V was cut by 0 bases and J by 0 bases, with 8 bases left in between. The CDR3 DNA follows: TGTGCCTGGAGTGTACGCCACTCTAACTATGGCTACACCTTC. It translates to CAWSVRHSNYGYTF. The full variable domain, rest sourced from reference TRBV30 and TRBJ1-2, is SQTIHQWPATLVQPVGSPLSLECTVEGTSNPNLYWYRQAAGRGLQLLFYSVGIGQISSEVPQNLSASRPQDRQFILSSKKLLLSDSGFYLCAWSVRHSNYGYTFGSGTRLTVV.

This chain joins TRBV5-6 and TRBJ1-1, with TRBD1 matching 9 bases. This CDR3 is built from 15 residues. Looked up from germline, CDR1 is SGHDT and CDR2 is YYEEEE. The trim removed 5 bases at V and 1 base at J, leaving 6 bases unmatched. CDR3 nucleotide sequence: TGTGCCAGCAGTTCTGGGGGACAGGGGAACACTGAAGCTTTCTTT. This sequence encodes CASSSGGQGNTEAFF.

The CDR3 loop is CASRRDRAIEQYF. Here the CDR3 DNA reads TGTGCCAGCCGCCGGGACAGGGCTATCGAGCAGTACTTC. The rearrangement links TRBV2 to TRBJ2-7; 9 bases match TRBD1. This CDR3 region has 13 residues. Germline V gives CDR1 SNHLY, CDR2 FYNNEI. The V segment lost 8 bases and the J segment 6 bases; nucleotides outside the gene matches: 8. Full variable domain (rest looked up from reference TRBV2 and TRBJ2-7): EPEVTQTPSHQVTQMGQEVILRCVPISNHLYFYWYRQILGQKVEFLVSFYNNEISEKSEIFDDQFSVERPDGSNFTLKIRSTKLEDSAMYFCASRRDRAIEQYFGPGTRLTVT.

The genes are TRBV6-6 and TRBJ1-6, with TRBD1 identical over 10 bases. The CDR3 totals 15 residues. The trim removed 6 bases at V and 8 bases at J, leaving 7 bases unmatched. Germline assignment: CDR1 MNHNY and CDR2 SVGAGI (reference sequence). CDR3 sequence: CASSLGTGVDSPLHF. CDR3 coding DNA: TGTGCCAGCAGCCTCGGGACAGGGGTTGATTCACCCCTCCACTTT.

V usage is TRBV10-3 and J usage is TRBJ1-4; possible D gene TRBD1, 5 bases. This CDR3 comprises 14 residues. Germline assignment: CDR1 ENHRY and CDR2 SYGVKD. V was cut by 4 bases and J by 8 bases, with 14 bases left in between. CDR3 in DNA: TGTGCCATCAGTGTAAGGGGTGGTGACGAAAAACTGTTTTTT. This gives the protein CAISVRGGDEKLFF.

The chain employs TRBV3-1 (or the pseudogene TRBV3-2) and TRBJ2-1, with 10 bases fitting TRBD2. From germline, CDR1 is LGHDT and CDR2 YNNKEL (reference sequence). Trimming removed 4 bases from V and 5 bases from J; junction bases left unmatched: 5. CDR3 length: 15 amino acids. Here the CDR3 reads CASSPSSGSHNEQFF. CDR3 bases: TGTGCCAGCAGCCCCTCTAGCGGGAGCCACAATGAGCAGTTCTTC.

The chain has TRBV4-1 and TRBJ1-2; maybe TRBD1 (6 bases). The germline V and J ends were trimmed by 2 bases and 13 bases, with 20 bases remaining between them. The CDR3 is made up of 14 amino acids. The germline gives CDR1 MGHRA, CDR2 YSYEKL. The CDR3 region has the DNA TGCGCCAGCAGCCAAAACCGGGACATCCAATCTGGCACCTTC. This gives the protein CASSQNRDIQSGTF.

The chain employs TRBV4-1 and TRBJ2-3; 9 nucleotides agree with TRBD1. The CDR3 runs 16 residues. The junction had 7 bases not matched to a gene; V was cut back by 3 bases and J by 3 bases. Germline V gene data show CDR1 as MGHRA and CDR2 as YSYEKL. CDR3 sequence: CASSQGGTGSTDTQYF. The DNA of the CDR3 is TGCGCCAGCAGCCAGGGGGGGACAGGGTCGACAGATACGCAGTATTTT.

The chain recombines TRBV7-2 with TRBJ2-5; D ambiguous. Trimming left V 3 bases short and J 5 bases short, with 10 bases between. The CDR3 runs to 13 residues. Germline lookup yields CDR1 SGHTA and CDR2 FQGNSA. DNA for the CDR3: TGTGCCAGCAGCTTGGAGTTCTCTGAGACCCAGTACTTC. It translates to CASSLEFSETQYF.

The V call is TRBV6-5, the J call TRBJ2-5; 8 bases line up with TRBD2. This CDR3 is built from 16 residues. The V gene end was trimmed by 1 base and the J gene end by 6 bases; junction bases not matched to a gene: 10. Germline CDR1 MNHEY, CDR2 SVGAGI. The CDR3 region is CASSYFISGGPQTQYF. CDR3 nucleotide sequence: TGTGCCAGCAGTTACTTTATATCGGGGGGGCCCCAGACCCAGTACTTC.

With respect to this clone: A read error may account for a junction end that differs from germline. The rearrangement links TRBV28 to TRBJ1-2; D is ambiguous. Germline CDR1 MDHEN, CDR2 SYDVKM. The CDR3 runs to 13 residues. CDR3 residues: CASRGPIQNGYTF. In DNA form, the CDR3 reads TGCGCCTCCCGAGGTCCTATACAAAATGGCTACACCTTC.